This entry lists 2 T cell receptor beta chains sequenced from one sample in a study of identifying expanded T cells in peripheral blood. Data came from immunoSEQ multiplex PCR; TCRdb stores just in-frame clones and leaves some out. The sample shows 85,000 to 120,000 clones, about 91% of them seen only once. The specimen sequenced was blood. All receptors come from a person between 18 and 75 years old in good health.

The sample holds one count of this clone. J is TRBJ1-1 and V is TRBV10-3; 9 positions agree with TRBD1. J was trimmed by 4 bases and V by 10 bases; bases with no gene match: 7. This CDR3 is 13 amino acids long. Germline V lookup: CDR1 ENHRY, CDR2 SYGVKD. The CDR3 protein is CATRTGDVTEAFF. The CDR3 nucleotides are TGTGCCACCCGGACAGGGGACGTCACTGAAGCTTTCTTT.

The chain is built from TRBV28 and TRBJ2-2; possible D gene TRBD2, 6 bases. V shed 1 base and J shed 4 bases, with 13 bases lying between them. CDR3 length: 16 amino acids. Germline CDR1 and CDR2: MDHEN and SYDVKM. In DNA form, the CDR3 reads TGTGCCAGCAGTTTATCTGCGGCGGAGGGCACCGGGGAGCTGTTTTTT. Its translation: CASSLSAAEGTGELFF.